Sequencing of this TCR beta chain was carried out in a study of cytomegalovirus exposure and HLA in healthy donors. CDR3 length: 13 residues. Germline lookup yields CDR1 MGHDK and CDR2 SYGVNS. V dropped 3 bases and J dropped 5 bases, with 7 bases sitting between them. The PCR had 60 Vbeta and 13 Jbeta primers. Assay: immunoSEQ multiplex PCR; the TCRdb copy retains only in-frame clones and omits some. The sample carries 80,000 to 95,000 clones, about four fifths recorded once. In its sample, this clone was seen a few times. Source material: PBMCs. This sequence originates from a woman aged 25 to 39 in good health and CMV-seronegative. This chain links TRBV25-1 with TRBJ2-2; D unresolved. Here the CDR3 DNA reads TGTGCCAGCAGTGAGAGCCCTACCGGGGAGCTGTTTTTT. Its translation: CASSESPTGELFF.